One and the same sample provided the 18 T cell receptor beta chains below, sequenced in a study of shared clonotypes between healthy human individuals. The method was immunoSEQ multiplex PCR; TCRdb's version includes in-frame clones alone and lacks a portion of them. Among 450,000 to 500,000 clones, roughly 80% were seen once, and the ten largest hold roughly 13%. The sample was PBMCs. The source is a woman in her forties in good health. Some clones in this sample may be carry-over from other donors' samples.

This sequence joins TRBV5-4 and TRBJ1-4; the D gene is possibly TRBD1 (6 bases). The germline gives CDR1 SGHNT, CDR2 YYREEE (reference sequence). The CDR3 has 14 amino acids. V lost 2 bases and J 4 bases, leaving 9 bases between the germline ends. CDR3 sequence: CASSFRGLNEKLFF. As DNA, the CDR3 is TGTGCCAGCAGCTTCCGGGGGCTTAATGAAAAACTGTTTTTT.

The chain combines TRBV7-2 with TRBJ1-2, with D tentatively TRBD1 (5 bases). Per the germline V gene, CDR1 is SGHTA and CDR2 is FQGNSA. V was shortened by 4 bases and J by 0 bases, with 9 bases between the two germline ends. CDR3 length equals 14 residues. As DNA, the CDR3 is TGTGCCAGCAGCTGGTACAGGTCTAACTATGGCTACACCTTC. It translates to CASSWYRSNYGYTF.

This chain connects TRBV18 to TRBJ2-2; 9 nucleotides agree with TRBD2. V lost 3 bases and J lost 2; bases outside the gene matches: 4. The CDR3 runs to 16 residues. Germline V gene data show CDR1 as KGHSH and CDR2 as LQKENI. Here the CDR3 reads CASSPFSGSNTGELFF. CDR3 nucleotides: TGTGCCAGCTCACCTTTTAGCGGGAGTAACACCGGGGAGCTGTTTTTT.

CDR3 protein: CASSIYQGYTF. The DNA of the CDR3 is TGCGCCAGTTCTATTTATCAGGGCTACACCTTC. V usage is TRBV10-1 and J usage is TRBJ1-2; D call uncertain. Germline values: CDR1 WNHNN, CDR2 SYGVQD (reference sequence). Trimming removed 9 bases from V and 8 bases from J, with 13 bases in between. This CDR3 is 11 amino acids long.

A remark on this clone: This could be a read error, since a much larger clone is one nucleotide away. The chain has TRBV6-1 and TRBJ1-6, with a possible D match to TRBD1 (5 bases). CDR3 length: 13 amino acids. CDR1 is MNHNS, CDR2 SASEGT, per germline. Trimming shortened V by 6 bases and J by 10 bases, and 13 bases separated the two germline ends. CDR3 amino acids: CASRIGAGSPLHF. CDR3 bases: TGTGCCAGCAGGATAGGGGCGGGATCACCCCTCCACTTT.

V gene TRBV5-6 combines with J gene TRBJ2-1; no reliable D call. Trimming shortened V by 2 bases and J by 9 bases, and 6 bases separated the two germline ends. From germline, CDR1 is SGHDT and CDR2 YYEEEE. The CDR3 has 11 amino acids. The CDR3 reads CASSFVSEQFF. The DNA for the CDR3 is TGTGCCAGCAGCTTCGTCAGTGAGCAGTTCTTC.

On this clone: The same CDR3 can be traced to other DNA sequences in this sample. This CDR3 reads CASRSSGSSYEQYF. CDR3 sequence (DNA): TGTGCCAGCAGATCAAGCGGGTCCTCCTACGAGCAGTACTTC. The chain recombines TRBV28 with TRBJ2-7, with D possibly being TRBD2 (6 bases). The CDR3 is 14 residues long. Trimming removed 6 bases at V and 0 bases at J, with 12 bases between. The germline V gene has CDR1 MDHEN and CDR2 SYDVKM.

This clone was seen once. The chain combines TRBV4-1 with TRBJ2-1; tentatively, D is TRBD2 (5 bases). This CDR3 spans 17 amino acids. Looked up from germline, CDR1 is MGHRA and CDR2 is YSYEKL. Trimming stripped 0 bases from V and 6 bases from J, with 18 bases between. The CDR3 nucleotides are TGCGCCAGCAGCCAAGATCGAGGACGGGATTCACCCAATGAGCAGTTCTTC. This gives the protein CASSQDRGRDSPNEQFF.

The table lists this clone with a few counts. The gene calls are TRBV2 and TRBJ1-5; unclear D gene. V was shortened by 8 bases and J by 6 bases, with 2 bases between the two germline ends. The germline gives CDR1 SNHLY, CDR2 FYNNEI. The CDR3 is 9 amino acids. This CDR3 reads CASGQPQHF. CDR3 DNA: TGTGCCAGCGGTCAGCCCCAGCATTTT.

A word on this clone: Other DNA sequences in the same sample also yield this CDR3. The J gene is TRBJ2-1, the V gene TRBV30; D unresolved. CDR1 and CDR2 (germline): GTSNPN, SVGIG (reference sequence). CDR3 length equals 13 residues. V was cut by 0 bases and J by 4 bases, with 7 bases left in between. The CDR3 nucleotides are TGTGCCTGGAGTGTAGCCGGATACAATGAGCAGTTCTTC. Translating gives CAWSVAGYNEQFF.

The rearrangement uses TRBV4-2 and TRBJ1-2; D is perhaps TRBD1 (6 bases). The CDR3 extends over 15 amino acids. The V end lost 4 bases, the J end lost 4 bases, and 16 bases lay between the germline ends. Germline assignment: CDR1 LGHNA and CDR2 YNFKEQ. For the CDR3, the DNA is TGTGCCAGCAGCCCAGGAGGACAGATTGTCTATGGCTACACCTTC. Amino acids: CASSPGGQIVYGYTF.

In the case of this clone: At one end, the junction sequence differs from germline, possibly due to a read error. Other DNA sequences from this sample encode an identical CDR3 as well. The rearrangement uses TRBV30 and TRBJ2-5; D remains unclear. Germline V lookup: CDR1 GTSNPN, CDR2 SVGIG (reference sequence). The CDR3 consists of 14 residues. The CDR3: CTWSVIGNLGTQYF. Here the CDR3 DNA reads TGTACCTGGAGTGTAATCGGCAACCTTGGTACCCAGTACTTC.

This chain connects TRBV28 to TRBJ2-5; the D gene could be TRBD1 or TRBD2 (5 bases each). Deletions cut 5 bases from V and 2 bases from J, with 15 bases between. In germline, CDR1 is MDHEN, CDR2 SYDVKM. The CDR3 contains 15 residues. CDR3 sequence: CASSRRWDLQETQYF. The CDR3 DNA reads TGTGCCAGCAGTAGAAGGTGGGACCTACAAGAGACCCAGTACTTC.

The chain joins TRBV27 to TRBJ2-3; 7 bases match TRBD2. This CDR3 is built from 16 residues. The junction had 12 bases not matched to a gene; V was cut back by 5 bases and J by 4 bases. In germline, CDR1 is MNHEY, CDR2 SMNVEV (reference sequence). The CDR3 here is CASSAGRAGVPDTQYF. CDR3 bases: TGTGCCAGCAGTGCCGGACGTGCGGGAGTCCCAGATACGCAGTATTTT.

Comments on this clone: This likely stems from a read error, as it lies one base from a far larger clone. The rearrangement joins TRBV5-4 to TRBJ2-7; 13 nucleotides line up with TRBD2. CDR3 length equals 14 residues. Germline V gene lookup returns CDR1 SGHNT and CDR2 YYREEE (reference sequence). V lost 4 bases and J lost 8; bases outside the gene matches: 6. This chain's CDR3 is CASSPGLAGYKQYF. For the CDR3, the DNA is TGTGCCAGCAGCCCGGGACTAGCGGGGTACAAGCAGTACTTC.

V and J are TRBV7-3 and TRBJ1-1; no clear D. Germline assignment: CDR1 SGHTA and CDR2 FQGTGA. V was shortened by 1 base and J by 7 bases, with 10 bases between the two germline ends. The CDR3 length is 13 residues. For the CDR3, the DNA is TGTGCCAGCAGCTTAAGGAGAGGGCTTGAAGCTTTCTTT. It yields the protein CASSLRRGLEAFF.

This chain uses TRBV18 with TRBJ2-1; maybe TRBD1 (6 bases). Germline lookup yields CDR1 KGHSH and CDR2 LQKENI. V was pared by 6 bases and J by 10 bases, with 19 bases between. The length of the CDR3 is 14 residues. The CDR3 loop is CASSRQVPADEQFF. As DNA, the CDR3 is TGTGCCAGCTCTCGACAGGTACCAGCTGACGAGCAGTTCTTC.

The chain carries TRBV19 and TRBJ2-1; D is uncertain. CDR1 is LNHDA and CDR2 is SQIVND in the germline V gene (reference sequence). The CDR3 has 12 amino acids. V was clipped by 6 bases and J by 9 bases, with 12 bases between them. CDR3 region: CASRSRLGEQFF. The CDR3, as DNA: TGTGCCAGTAGATCTAGACTTGGTGAGCAGTTCTTC.